Below, 26 T cell receptor beta chains from the same sample are listed, as sequenced in a study of cytotoxic CD8 clonotypes in ibrutinib-treated CLL. Only in-frame clones appear in the TCRdb table, and some are missing; sequencing was by immunoSEQ multiplex PCR. The sample has about 130,000 clones; 80% to 85% are singletons. The specimen comprised PBMCs, sampled after 24 months of ibrutinib treatment. Receptors originate from a human donor with chronic lymphocytic leukemia.

The V call is TRBV12-5, the J call TRBJ2-1, with a weak D call TRBD1 (5 bases). The CDR3 contains 13 residues. Trimming took off 6 bases at V and 3 bases at J, with 9 bases between the two ends. CDR1 is LGHNT and CDR2 is FRNRAP in the germline V gene. The CDR3 coding sequence is TGTGCTAGTGGGTTAGGGGTCTACAATGAGCAGTTCTTC. This encodes CASGLGVYNEQFF. Full variable domain (remainder filled in from reference TRBV12-5 and TRBJ2-1): DARVTQTPRHKVTEMGQEVTMRCQPILGHNTVFWYRQTMMQGLELLAYFRNRAPLDDSGMPKDRFSAEMPDATLATLKIQPSEPRDSAVYFCASGLGVYNEQFFGPGTRLTVL.

This clone was detected only once. Other nucleotide sequences in the sample specify the same CDR3. V is TRBV19 and J is TRBJ2-7; TRBD1 matches 8 bases. The CDR3 consists of 15 residues. Trimming cost V 2 bases and J 1 base; bases outside gene matches: 4. From germline, CDR1 is LNHDA and CDR2 SQIVND (reference sequence). The DNA of the CDR3 is TGTGCCAGTAGTATACAGGGGGCGTCGTCCTACGAGCAGTACTTC. This translates into CASSIQGASSYEQYF.

V and J are TRBV28 and TRBJ2-2, with a possible D match to TRBD2 (6 bases). Germline V gene lookup returns CDR1 MDHEN and CDR2 SYDVKM. This CDR3 has 12 residues. The germline V and J ends were trimmed by 5 bases and 7 bases, with 8 bases remaining between them. CDR3 region: CASSPGVGELFF. CDR3 bases: TGTGCCAGCAGTCCGGGGGTCGGGGAGCTGTTTTTT. Combining the CDR3 with reference TRBV28 and TRBJ2-2 gives the whole variable domain DVKVTQSSRYLVKRTGEKVFLECVQDMDHENMFWYRQDPGLGLRLIYFSYDVKMKEKGDIPEGYSVSREKKERFSLILESASTNQTSMYLCASSPGVGELFFGEGSRLTVL.

The genes are TRBV5-1 and TRBJ2-3; TRBD1 might be the D (6 bases). The V end lost 0 bases, the J end lost 3 bases, and 8 bases lay between the germline ends. The CDR3 is 14 residues long. The germline gives CDR1 SGHRS, CDR2 YFSETQ. The CDR3 bases are TGCGCCAGCAGCTTGGACACAGGGACAGATACGCAGTATTTT. Amino acid sequence: CASSLDTGTDTQYF.

The genes are TRBV19 and TRBJ2-1; no firm D call. The CDR3 extends over 15 amino acids. The germline V gene encodes CDR1 LNHDA and CDR2 SQIVND (reference sequence). Trimming left V 6 bases short and J 0 bases short, with 12 bases between. CDR3 in amino acids: CASRKFLSSYNEQFF. DNA for the CDR3: TGTGCCAGTAGGAAATTTCTTAGCTCCTACAATGAGCAGTTCTTC.

The V gene is TRBV7-5, the J gene TRBJ1-4; the D call TRBD1 from the table was never checked on the DNA. TRBV7-5 is a known pseudogene. This CDR3 region has 15 residues. Written as DNA, the CDR3 is TGTGTCAGAAGCTCCCGGGACAGGGAAGGAGAAAAACTGTTTTTT. It encodes CVRSSRDREGEKLFF.

In this sample, this clone turned up a few times. The genes are TRBV10-3 and TRBJ1-2; 9 positions match TRBD1. Germline V CDR1 and CDR2: ENHRY, SYGVKD. V shed 11 bases, J shed 4 bases, and the junction held 8 bases outside the gene matches. The CDR3 extends over 13 amino acids. The chain's CDR3 is CAGGEDRGYGYTF. In DNA form, the CDR3 reads TGTGCCGGAGGGGAGGACAGGGGCTATGGCTACACCTTC.

The J gene is TRBJ1-1, the V gene TRBV19; unclear D gene. The CDR3 runs 17 residues. Per the germline V gene, CDR1 is LNHDA and CDR2 is SQIVND (reference sequence). V was clipped by 0 bases and J by 0 bases, with 14 bases between them. The CDR3 DNA reads TGTGCCAGTAGTATAGACCTCACAAGCAACATGAACACTGAAGCTTTCTTT. It encodes CASSIDLTSNMNTEAFF.

The chain combines TRBV30 with TRBJ1-1, with 10 bases aligning to TRBD1. This CDR3 is built from 16 residues. The germline V gene encodes CDR1 GTSNPN and CDR2 SVGIG (reference sequence). Unmatched junction bases numbered 9, after V lost 0 bases and J lost 5 bases. The CDR3 sequence is CAWSVRQGASRTEAFF. As DNA, the CDR3 is TGTGCCTGGAGTGTTCGACAGGGGGCAAGTAGGACTGAAGCTTTCTTT.

This chain uses TRBV30 with TRBJ1-2; no clear D. V shed 2 bases and J shed 0 bases, with 10 bases lying between them. Germline lookup yields CDR1 GTSNPN and CDR2 SVGIG (reference sequence). The CDR3 consists of 14 residues. The CDR3 region is CAWSPSRTNYGYTF. The CDR3 DNA is TGTGCCTGGAGTCCCTCCAGAACTAACTATGGCTACACCTTC.

CDR3 loop: CASSIAARSGQPQHF. Written as DNA, the CDR3 is TGTGCCAGTAGTATCGCGGCGCGGTCGGGTCAGCCCCAGCATTTT. The rearrangement links TRBV19 to TRBJ1-5; no definite D call. V was cut by 3 bases and J by 6 bases, with 15 bases left in between. The germline V gene has CDR1 LNHDA and CDR2 SQIVND (reference sequence). The CDR3 loop spans 15 amino acids.

The chain recombines TRBV5-1 with TRBJ2-7, with TRBD1 matching over 8 bases. Looked up from germline, CDR1 is SGHRS and CDR2 is YFSETQ. J was trimmed by 2 bases and V by 0 bases; bases with no gene match: 1. CDR3 length: 14 residues. DNA for the CDR3: TGCGCCAGCAGCTTGGACAGGGGGGCCTACGAGCAGTACTTC. This sequence encodes CASSLDRGAYEQYF.

The chain employs TRBV30 and TRBJ2-1, with TRBD2 as a possible D gene (5 bases). Trimming took 2 bases from V and 7 from J, leaving 12 bases between them. The CDR3 runs 13 residues. Per the germline V gene, CDR1 is GTSNPN and CDR2 is SVGIG (reference sequence). The CDR3, as DNA: TGTGCCTGGAGTCGGGATCTCCGGAATGAGCAGTTCTTC. This sequence encodes CAWSRDLRNEQFF.

The chain carries TRBV9 and TRBJ1-3, with D hard to call. The CDR3 loop spans 15 amino acids. Per the germline V gene, CDR1 is SGDLS and CDR2 is YYNGEE. Deletions cut 4 bases from V and 0 bases from J, with 11 bases between. This CDR3 reads CASSSDPRSGNTIYF. The CDR3 DNA sequence: TGTGCCAGCAGCTCAGACCCCCGCTCTGGAAACACCATATATTTT.

The J gene is TRBJ2-7, the V gene TRBV7-8; TRBD2 agrees at 10 bases. The V gene end was trimmed by 5 bases and the J gene end by 10 bases; junction bases not matched to a gene: 14. This CDR3 has 15 amino acids. Germline-derived CDR1 and CDR2 are SGHVS and FQNEAQ. The CDR3 DNA reads as TGTGCCAGCAGCCCACTTTCTAGCGGGGGCTTCGCACAGTACTTC. It is translated as CASSPLSSGGFAQYF.

The rearrangement links TRBV19 to TRBJ1-3; D unresolved. Trimming took off 6 bases at V and 4 bases at J, with 16 bases between the two ends. The germline gives CDR1 LNHDA, CDR2 SQIVND (reference sequence). The CDR3 is 15 residues long. CDR3 sequence reads: CASRSSYEWGNTIYF. The CDR3 bases are TGTGCCAGTAGATCATCATACGAATGGGGAAACACCATATATTTT.

This clone has only one observation. V usage is TRBV27 and J usage is TRBJ2-5, with D perhaps matching TRBD1 or TRBD2 (5 bases each). The CDR3 extends over 13 amino acids. Germline V lookup: CDR1 MNHEY, CDR2 SMNVEV (reference sequence). V lost 6 bases and J 4 bases, leaving 12 bases between the germline ends. For the CDR3, the DNA is TGTGCCAGCAGACGGGGTGGGGGAGAGACCCAGTACTTC. Amino acid sequence: CASRRGGGETQYF.

The chain combines TRBV5-1 with TRBJ2-1, with D possibly TRBD2 on 6 matching bases. V was shortened by 4 bases and J by 0 bases, with 11 bases between the two germline ends. CDR3 size: 15 residues. In germline, CDR1 is SGHRS, CDR2 YFSETQ. CDR3 sequence reads: CASSRDSSSYNEQFF. CDR3 in DNA: TGCGCCAGCAGCAGGGACTCGAGCTCCTACAATGAGCAGTTCTTC.

The chain uses TRBV25-1 and TRBJ2-7; possible D gene TRBD1, 6 bases. CDR1 MGHDK and CDR2 SYGVNS come from the germline V gene. The CDR3 covers 13 residues. The germline V and J ends were trimmed by 8 bases and 0 bases, with 11 bases remaining between them. The CDR3 DNA sequence: TGTGCCAGCTTAGACAGGAGCTCCTACGAGCAGTACTTC. Protein: CASLDRSSYEQYF.

V gene TRBV9 combines with J gene TRBJ2-4; D might be TRBD1 or TRBD2, each matching 6 bases. Germline values: CDR1 SGDLS, CDR2 YYNGEE. The length of the CDR3 is 14 residues. The ends were cut back, 0 bases at V and 5 bases at J, with 9 bases in the middle. The CDR3 sequence: CASSVGGGQNIQYF. The CDR3 DNA sequence: TGTGCCAGCAGCGTAGGAGGGGGGCAAAACATTCAGTACTTC. The entire variable domain, with the rest obtained from reference TRBV9 and TRBJ2-4, is as follows: DSGVTQTPKHLITATGQRVTLRCSPRSGDLSVYWYQQSLDQGLQFLIQYYNGEERAKGNILERFSAQQFPDLHSELNLSSLELGDSALYFCASSVGGGQNIQYFGAGTRLSVL.

The chain uses TRBV28 and TRBJ2-1, with 11 bases aligning to TRBD2. V shed 5 bases, J shed 4 bases, and the junction held 4 bases outside the gene matches. The germline CDR1 and CDR2 sequences are MDHEN and SYDVKM. This CDR3 region has 15 residues. Here the CDR3 DNA reads TGTGCCAGCAGTCCCTCTAGCGGGGGGTACAATGAGCAGTTCTTC. This gives the protein CASSPSSGGYNEQFF.

CDR3 sequence reads: CASSIVSGAGANVLTF. CDR3 DNA: TGTGCCAGTAGTATAGTCTCAGGGGCCGGGGCCAACGTCCTGACTTTC. V gene TRBV19 combines with J gene TRBJ2-6; TRBD1 is a possible D gene (6 bases). The V and J ends lost 1 base and 4 bases respectively, with 11 bases between them. CDR3 length equals 16 residues. Per germline, CDR1 LNHDA and CDR2 SQIVND (reference sequence).

The rearrangement uses TRBV6-1 and TRBJ2-2; perhaps TRBD2 as D (5 bases). V lost 4 bases, J lost 3 bases, and 12 bases lay in between. Germline V gene data show CDR1 as MNHNS and CDR2 as SASEGT. This CDR3 region has 15 residues. CDR3 coding DNA: TGTGCCAGCAGTGCCACGGGATTGGACACCGGGGAGCTGTTTTTT. This translates into CASSATGLDTGELFF.

The chain joins TRBV6-1 to TRBJ2-3; no definite D call. The CDR3 spans 12 residues. The V gene's germline CDR1 is MNHNS and CDR2 SASEGT. V gave up 6 bases and J gave up 2 bases, with 6 bases separating them. The CDR3 loop is CASRVLTDTQYF. The CDR3 nucleotides are TGTGCCAGCAGGGTACTCACAGATACGCAGTATTTT.

V and J are TRBV14 and TRBJ1-1, with TRBD1 matching over 9 bases. The CDR3 extends over 15 amino acids. CDR1 and CDR2 from the germline V gene are SGHDN and FVKESK. V trimming: 3 bases; J trimming: 4 bases; junction bases outside the gene matches: 6. CDR3 in DNA: TGTGCCAGCAGCCAGTACGGACAGGGGTTCACTGAAGCTTTCTTT. Translating gives CASSQYGQGFTEAFF. Together with reference TRBV14 and TRBJ1-1, the CDR3 gives the full variable domain: EAGVTQFPSHSVIEKGQTVTLRCDPISGHDNLYWYRRVMGKEIKFLLHFVKESKQDESGMPNNRFLAERTGGTYSTLKVQPAELEDSGVYFCASSQYGQGFTEAFFGQGTRLTVV.

The V call is TRBV19, the J call TRBJ1-2; D remains unclear. The CDR3 is 13 residues long. Germline V CDR1 and CDR2: LNHDA, SQIVND (reference sequence). The ends were cut back, 3 bases at V and 4 bases at J, with 9 bases in the middle. In DNA, the CDR3 is TGTGCCAGTAGTATCGGGGTTTTCTATGGCTACACCTTC. This sequence encodes CASSIGVFYGYTF.